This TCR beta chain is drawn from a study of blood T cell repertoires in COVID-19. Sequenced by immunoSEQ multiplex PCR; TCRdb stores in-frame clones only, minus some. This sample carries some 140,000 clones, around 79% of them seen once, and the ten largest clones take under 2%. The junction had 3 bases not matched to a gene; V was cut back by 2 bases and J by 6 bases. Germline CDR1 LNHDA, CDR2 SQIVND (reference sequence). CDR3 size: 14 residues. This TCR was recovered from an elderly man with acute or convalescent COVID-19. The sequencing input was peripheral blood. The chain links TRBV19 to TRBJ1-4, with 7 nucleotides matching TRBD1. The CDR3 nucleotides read TGTGCCAGTAGTATATGGCAGGGGGATGAAAAACTGTTTTTT. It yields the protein CASSIWQGDEKLFF.